The present T cell receptor beta chain was sequenced within a study of blood T cell repertoires in COVID-19. Study in general: PBMCs, B-cell-depleted T cells, or T cells were the source of the cDNA or gDNA that made up the material.

This clone came up a few times. Authors' data handling: Estimated nucleated cell counts came from reference gene primer amplification. TCRdb's table, derived via immunoSEQ multiplex PCR, lists solely in-frame clones and lacks some. The DNA gave D and trimming, while V, J and clone size come from that table. The sample has about 190,000 clones; over 80% are singletons. The sequence was obtained from a woman aged 25-40 years with acute or convalescent COVID-19. Sequencing was carried out using peripheral blood.

CDR3: CASSLDRGRADTQYF. In nucleotides, the CDR3 is TGTGCCAGCAGCTTAGACAGGGGACGGGCAGATACGCAGTATTTT. The genes are TRBV7-2 and TRBJ2-3; TRBD1 agrees at 7 bases. This CDR3 has 15 residues. Germline-derived CDR1 and CDR2 are SGHTA and FQGNSA. The J segment lost 4 bases and the V segment lost 1 base, leaving 5 bases of the junction unmatched.